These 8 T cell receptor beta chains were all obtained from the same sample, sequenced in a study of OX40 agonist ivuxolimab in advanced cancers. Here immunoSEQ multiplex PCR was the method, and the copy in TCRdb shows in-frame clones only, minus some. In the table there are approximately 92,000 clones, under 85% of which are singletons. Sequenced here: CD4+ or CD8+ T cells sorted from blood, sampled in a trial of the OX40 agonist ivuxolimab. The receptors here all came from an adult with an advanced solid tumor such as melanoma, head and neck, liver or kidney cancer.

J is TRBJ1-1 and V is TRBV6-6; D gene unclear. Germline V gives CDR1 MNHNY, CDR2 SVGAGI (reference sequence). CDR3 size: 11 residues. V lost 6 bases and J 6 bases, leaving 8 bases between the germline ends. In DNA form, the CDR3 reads TGTGCCAGCAGGGAGGGTTCTGAAGCTTTCTTT. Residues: CASREGSEAFF.

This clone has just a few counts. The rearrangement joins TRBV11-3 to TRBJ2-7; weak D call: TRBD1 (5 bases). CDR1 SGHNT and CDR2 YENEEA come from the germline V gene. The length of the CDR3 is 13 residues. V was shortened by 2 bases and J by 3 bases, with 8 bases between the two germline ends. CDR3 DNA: TGTGCCAGCAGCTTAACCGACAGCTACGAGCAGTACTTC. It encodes CASSLTDSYEQYF.

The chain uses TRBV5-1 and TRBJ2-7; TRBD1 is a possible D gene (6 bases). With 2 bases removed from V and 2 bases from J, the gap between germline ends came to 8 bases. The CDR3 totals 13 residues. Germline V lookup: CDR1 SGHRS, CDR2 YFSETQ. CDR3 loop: CASSFDRTYEQYF. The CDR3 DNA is TGCGCCAGCAGCTTCGACAGGACCTACGAGCAGTACTTC.

The CDR3: CASTPLFEQFF. In nucleotides, the CDR3 is TGTGCCAGCACCCCCTTGTTTGAGCAGTTCTTC. This chain connects TRBV7-9 to TRBJ2-1; D gene uncertain. The CDR3 has 11 residues. Germline loops: CDR1 SEHNR, CDR2 FQNEAQ (reference sequence). With 7 bases removed from V and 9 bases from J, the gap between germline ends came to 10 bases.

Here the CDR3 reads CASTLSMGRDNGELFF. CDR3 DNA sequence: TGTGCCAGTACCTTGTCAATGGGCAGGGATAACGGGGAGCTGTTTTTT. The gene calls are TRBV19 and TRBJ2-2, with TRBD1 as a possible D gene (5 bases). Trimming stripped 7 bases from V and 7 bases from J, with 22 bases between. The CDR3 contains 16 residues. The germline V gene encodes CDR1 LNHDA and CDR2 SQIVND (reference sequence). The entire variable domain, with the rest obtained from reference TRBV19 and TRBJ2-2, is as follows: DGGITQSPKYLFRKEGQNVTLSCEQNLNHDAMYWYRQDPGQGLRLIYYSQIVNDFQKGDIAEGYSVSREKKESFPLTVTSAQKNPTAFYLCASTLSMGRDNGELFFGEGSRLTVL.

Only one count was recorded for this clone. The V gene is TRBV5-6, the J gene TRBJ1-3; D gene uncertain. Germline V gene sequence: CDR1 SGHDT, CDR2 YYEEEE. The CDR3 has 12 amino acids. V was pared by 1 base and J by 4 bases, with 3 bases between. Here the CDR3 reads CASSLQGNTIYF. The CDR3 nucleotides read TGTGCCAGCAGCTTGCAGGGAAACACCATATATTTT.

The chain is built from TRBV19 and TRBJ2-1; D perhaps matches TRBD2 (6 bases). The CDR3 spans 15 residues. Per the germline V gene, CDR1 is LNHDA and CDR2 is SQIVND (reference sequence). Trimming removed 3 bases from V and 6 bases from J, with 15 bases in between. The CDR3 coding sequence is TGTGCCAGTAGTATTTGGGTGGGTAGCGGCAATGAGCAGTTCTTC. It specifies CASSIWVGSGNEQFF.

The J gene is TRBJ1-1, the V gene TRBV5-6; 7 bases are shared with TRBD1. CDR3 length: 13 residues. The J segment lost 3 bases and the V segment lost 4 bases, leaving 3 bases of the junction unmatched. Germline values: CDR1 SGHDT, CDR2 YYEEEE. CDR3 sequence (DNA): TGTGCCAGCAGCCCCGACAGGGACACTGAAGCTTTCTTT. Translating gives CASSPDRDTEAFF.